Listed here are 20 T cell receptor beta chains from one sample, sequenced in a study of regulatory T cells in long-lasting Graves disease. Noted time point: newly diagnosed GD, antithyroid drugs for less than 3 months. Extracted RNA from PBMCs served as the source of the TCR library. Arm-PCR of CDR3 regions and iRepertoire HTBI primers were used to build TCR beta libraries. TCRdb re-derived calls from the multiplex PCR reads in MiXCR, one entry per CDR3 protein. Of under 300,000 distinct CDR3 sequences listed, approximately 18% were seen once; the top ten hold approximately 14%. This sample also appeared in a second study, on T cells in Graves' hyperthyroidism and ophthalmopathy.

Sample: peripheral blood mononuclear cells (PBMCs), taken at new diagnosis, from a patient treated with antithyroid drugs. All receptors come from a woman under 40 with Graves disease.

This clonotype has at least ten counts. This chain uses TRBV5-1 with TRBJ2-1, with 10 bases fitting TRBD2. Germline CDR1 and CDR2: SGHRS and YFSETQ. The length of the CDR3 is 15 residues. Trimming took 4 bases from V and 6 from J; bases not matched to a gene: 7. The DNA for the CDR3 is TGCGCCAGCAGCCGAGCGGGGGGGCCGGGCAATGAGCAGTTCTTC. Translation gives CASSRAGGPGNEQFF.

This clonotype has just one count. J is TRBJ2-7 and V is TRBV7-2; D assignment may be TRBD1 or TRBD2 (5 bases each). The germline gives CDR1 SGHTA, CDR2 FQGNSA. Deletions cut 6 bases from V and 1 base from J, with 10 bases between. The CDR3 contains 13 residues. The CDR3 region is CASRRDASYEQYF. DNA for the CDR3: TGTGCCAGCAGACGGGACGCTTCCTACGAGCAGTACTTC.

This clonotype was recorded at least ten times. V is TRBV5-1 and J is TRBJ2-7; 7 nucleotides agree with TRBD1. J gave up 2 bases and V 4 bases, and 6 bases lay outside the gene matches. The length of the CDR3 is 14 residues. Germline V lookup: CDR1 SGHRS, CDR2 YFSETQ. CDR3 nucleotides: TGCGCCAGCAGCGATCGGGACAGTACCTACGAGCAGTACTTC. Translation: CASSDRDSTYEQYF.

J is TRBJ1-3 and V is TRBV9; D uncertain. Germline V lookup: CDR1 SGDLS, CDR2 YYNGEE. Trimming removed 0 bases at V and 4 bases at J, with 11 bases between. This CDR3 comprises 15 residues. The CDR3 reads CASSVDPGSGNTIYF. In nucleotides, the CDR3 is TGTGCCAGCAGCGTAGATCCAGGATCGGGAAACACCATATATTTT.

This clonotype was picked up many times. The chain recombines TRBV9 with TRBJ2-5; 14 bases match TRBD2. The J call is doubtful: the DNA matches TRBJ2-1 better. CDR1 and CDR2 (germline): SGDLS, YYNGEE. CDR3 length equals 15 residues. This chain's CDR3 is CASSPGLAGEDEQFF. The CDR3 nucleotides are TGTGCCAGCAGCCCGGGACTAGCGGGGGAGGATGAGCAGTTCTTC.

Remarks on this clonotype: A read error is likely here: a far larger clone is one base away. The CDR3 here is CASNKLTGPPHNGQFF. For the CDR3, the DNA is TGTGCCAGCAATAAATTAACAGGGCCCCCCCACAATGGGCAGTTCTTC. The chain joins TRBV2 to TRBJ2-3; the D gene is possibly TRBD1 (6 bases). The end of the DNA fits TRBJ2-1 better, so the J call may be wrong. The CDR3 sequence is 16 residues long. Germline loops: CDR1 SNHLY, CDR2 FYNNEI.

The table lists this clonotype with a few counts. This chain uses TRBV4-1 with TRBJ2-3, with 9 bases fitting TRBD2. CDR1 is MGHRA, CDR2 YSYEKL, per germline. The CDR3 consists of 19 residues. Losses at the gene ends were 0 bases for V and 0 bases for J; bases not matched to a gene: 10. CDR3 amino acids: CASSQERRTSDSSTDTQYF. Written as DNA, the CDR3 is TGCGCCAGCAGCCAAGAGCGCCGGACTAGCGATTCTAGCACAGATACGCAGTATTTT.

This clonotype was counted at least ten times. The chain joins TRBV5-6 to TRBJ2-7; 7 bases fit TRBD1. J was trimmed by 1 base and V by 1 base; bases with no gene match: 2. The CDR3 is 14 amino acids. Germline-derived CDR1 and CDR2 are SGHDT and YYEEEE. Here the CDR3 reads CASSLRDRSYEQYF. The CDR3 DNA sequence: TGTGCCAGCAGCTTGAGGGACAGATCCTACGAGCAGTACTTC.

This clonotype was counted at least ten times. The V and J genes are TRBV19 and TRBJ1-2; perhaps TRBD1 as D (6 bases). Germline CDR1 and CDR2: LNHDA and SQIVND (reference sequence). The V end was cut by 5 bases, the J end by 4 bases, with 14 bases between. The CDR3 is made up of 14 amino acids. Here the CDR3 reads CASSSGTFGYGYTF. In DNA, the CDR3 is TGTGCCAGTAGTTCGGGGACATTTGGCTATGGCTACACCTTC.

This clonotype was seen ten or more times. V usage is TRBV20-1 and J usage is TRBJ2-3; D is uncertain. From germline, CDR1 is DFQATT and CDR2 SNEGSKA (reference sequence). The CDR3 is 12 amino acids. CDR3 nucleotide sequence: TGCGCCTACGACTTGGGCACAGATACGCAGTATTTT. This codes for CAYDLGTDTQYF.

This clonotype has a count of ten or more. The chain recombines TRBV11-2 with TRBJ1-2, with D hard to call. Germline assignment: CDR1 SGHAT and CDR2 FQNNGV. Trimming stripped 1 base from V and 4 bases from J, with 10 bases between. CDR3 length: 14 amino acids. The chain's CDR3 is CASSLASTTYGYTF. The CDR3 DNA reads as TGTGCCAGCAGCTTAGCCTCGACTACCTATGGCTACACCTTC.

A word on this clonotype: Its ends do not fully match the called genes, so a read error is possible. The chain uses TRBV2 and TRBJ1-1, with unresolved D. The CDR3 spans 15 residues. Germline CDR1 and CDR2: SNHLY and FYNNEI. CDR3 in DNA: TGTGCCGGCAGCTACGAGGTACGATCGAACACTGAAGCTTTCTTT. Translation: CAGSYEVRSNTEAFF.

This clonotype was picked up many times. The chain is built from TRBV6-1 and TRBJ1-1, with a weak D call TRBD1 (6 bases). The CDR3 covers 14 residues. The V gene's germline CDR1 is MNHNS and CDR2 SASEGT. Deletions cut 7 bases from V and 3 bases from J, with 15 bases between. The CDR3 is CASIRNRADTEAFF. The CDR3 bases are TGTGCCAGCATTCGGAACAGGGCAGACACTGAAGCTTTCTTT.

This clonotype was detected many times. The chain combines TRBV6-2 or TRBV6-3 with TRBJ1-2; 7 nucleotides agree with TRBD1. The length of the CDR3 is 16 residues. J was trimmed by 4 bases and V by 2 bases; bases with no gene match: 10. CDR1 MNHEY and CDR2 SVGEGT come from the germline V gene. The DNA of the CDR3 is TGTGCCAGCAGTTACATATACCAGGGGGGAGCCTATGGCTACACCTTC. Protein product: CASSYIYQGGAYGYTF.

Turning to this clonotype: The junction departs from germline at one end; a sequencing error may be responsible. The V and J genes are TRBV2 and TRBJ2-1, with TRBD2 matching over 13 bases. The CDR3 extends over 15 amino acids. Germline V gene lookup returns CDR1 SNHLY and CDR2 FYNNEI. The DNA of the CDR3 is TGTGCCAGCAGTAAACTAGCGGGAGGGCCTCAGGAGCAATTCTTC. Protein: CASSKLAGGPQEQFF.

This clonotype has just a few counts. A single base separates this from a much larger clone, so it may be a read error. The CDR3 loop is CSASRNEELFF. CDR3 DNA: TGCAGTGCTAGCCGTAATGAAGAACTGTTTTTT. This sequence joins TRBV20-1 and TRBJ1-4; no definite D call. CDR3 size: 11 residues. Germline V CDR1 and CDR2: DFQATT, SNEGSKA (reference sequence).

This chain uses TRBV7-2 with TRBJ2-3; the match to TRBD2 covers 8 bases. The end of the DNA fits TRBJ2-5 better, so the J call may be wrong. The length of the CDR3 is 15 residues. Germline V gene lookup returns CDR1 SGHTA and CDR2 FQGNSA. This chain's CDR3 is CASSLSGGALETQYF. The CDR3 DNA follows: TGTGCCAGCAGCTTATCCGGGGGGGCCCTGGAGACCCAGTACTTC.

The gene calls are TRBV9 and TRBJ2-6; tentative D call: TRBD1 (6 bases). The germline CDR1 and CDR2 sequences are SGDLS and YYNGEE. V shed 3 bases and J shed 0 bases, with 13 bases lying between them. There are 17 residues in the CDR3. The CDR3 nucleotides are TGTGCCAGCAGCGCGACAGGTTCCTCCTCTGGGGCCAACGTCCTGACTTTC. It codes for CASSATGSSSGANVLTF.

The CDR3 DNA follows: TGCGCCAGCAGTGAGTACAGGGGCACCGGGGAGCTGTTTTTT. This codes for CASSEYRGTGELFF. The rearrangement uses TRBV10-2 and TRBJ2-2; 7 bases map to TRBD1. CDR1 is WSHSY and CDR2 is SAAADI in the germline V gene. The CDR3 has 14 amino acids. Unmatched junction bases numbered 0, after V lost 1 base and J lost 4 bases.

Many counts were recorded for this clonotype. The CDR3 DNA is TGTGCCAGCAGCGCCGGGACAGGGAATGAAGCTTTCTTT. The encoded protein is CASSAGTGNEAFF. The rearrangement uses TRBV3-1 and TRBJ1-1, with TRBD1 matching over 9 bases. Per germline, CDR1 LGHDT and CDR2 YNNKEL (reference sequence). This CDR3 region has 13 residues. V gave up 5 bases and J gave up 7 bases; unmatched junction bases: 5. Drawing the rest from reference TRBV3-1 and TRBJ1-1, the complete variable domain is DTAVSQTPKYLVTQMGNDKSIKCEQNLGHDTMYWYKQDSKKFLKIMFSYNNKELIINETVPNRFSPKSPDKAHLNLHINSLELGDSAVYFCASSAGTGNEAFFGQGTRLTVV.